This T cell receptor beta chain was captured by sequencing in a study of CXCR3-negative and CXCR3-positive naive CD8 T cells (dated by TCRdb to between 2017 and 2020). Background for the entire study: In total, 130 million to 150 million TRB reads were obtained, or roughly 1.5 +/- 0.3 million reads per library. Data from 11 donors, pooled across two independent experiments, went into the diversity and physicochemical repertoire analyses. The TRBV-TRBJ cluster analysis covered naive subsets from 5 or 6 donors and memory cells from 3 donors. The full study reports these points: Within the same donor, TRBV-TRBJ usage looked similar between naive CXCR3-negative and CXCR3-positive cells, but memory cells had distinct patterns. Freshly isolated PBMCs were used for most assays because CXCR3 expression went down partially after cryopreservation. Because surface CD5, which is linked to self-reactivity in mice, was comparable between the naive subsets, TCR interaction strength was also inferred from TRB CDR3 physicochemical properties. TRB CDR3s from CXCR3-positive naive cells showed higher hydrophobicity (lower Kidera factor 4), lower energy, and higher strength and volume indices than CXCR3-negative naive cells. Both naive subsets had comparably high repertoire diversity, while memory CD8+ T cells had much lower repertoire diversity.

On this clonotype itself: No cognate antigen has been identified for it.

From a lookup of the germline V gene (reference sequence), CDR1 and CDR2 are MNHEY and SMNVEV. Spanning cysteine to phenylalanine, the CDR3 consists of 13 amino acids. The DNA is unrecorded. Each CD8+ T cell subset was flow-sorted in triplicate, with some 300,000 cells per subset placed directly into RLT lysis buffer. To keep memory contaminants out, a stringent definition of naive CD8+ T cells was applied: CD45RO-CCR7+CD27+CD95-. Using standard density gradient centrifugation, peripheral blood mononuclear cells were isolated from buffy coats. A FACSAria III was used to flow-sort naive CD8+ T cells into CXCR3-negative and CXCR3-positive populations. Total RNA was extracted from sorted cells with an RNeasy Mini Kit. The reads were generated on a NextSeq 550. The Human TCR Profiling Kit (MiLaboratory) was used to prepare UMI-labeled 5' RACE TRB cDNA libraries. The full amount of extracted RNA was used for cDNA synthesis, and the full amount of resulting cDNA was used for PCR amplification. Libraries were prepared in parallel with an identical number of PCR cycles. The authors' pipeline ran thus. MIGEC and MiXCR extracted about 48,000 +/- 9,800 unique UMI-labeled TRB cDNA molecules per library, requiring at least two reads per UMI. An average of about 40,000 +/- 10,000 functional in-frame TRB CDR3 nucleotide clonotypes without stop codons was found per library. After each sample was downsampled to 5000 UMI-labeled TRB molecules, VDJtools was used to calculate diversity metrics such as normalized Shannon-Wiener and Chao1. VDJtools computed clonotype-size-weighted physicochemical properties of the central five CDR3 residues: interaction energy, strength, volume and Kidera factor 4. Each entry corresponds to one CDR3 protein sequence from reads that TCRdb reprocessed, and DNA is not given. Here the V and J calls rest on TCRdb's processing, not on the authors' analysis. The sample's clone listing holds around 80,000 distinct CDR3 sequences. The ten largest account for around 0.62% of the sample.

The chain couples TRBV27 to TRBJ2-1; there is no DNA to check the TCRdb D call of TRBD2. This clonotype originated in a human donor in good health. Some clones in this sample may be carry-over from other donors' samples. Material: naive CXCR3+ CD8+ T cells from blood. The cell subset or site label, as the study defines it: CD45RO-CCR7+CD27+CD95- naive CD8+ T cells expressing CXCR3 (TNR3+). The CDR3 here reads CASSNYGPHEQFF.